This passage covers 10 T cell receptor beta chains from one sample sequenced in a study of T cell repertoires in cytomegalovirus infection. TCRdb redid the calling of the reads with MiXCR, one entry per CDR3 protein. The sample carries approximately 630,000 distinct CDR3 sequences, approximately 24% recorded once. Sequencing was done on a sample of CD8+ T cells from PBMCs. These receptors all stem from a human donor in good health (CMV status not recorded). Some clones in this sample may be carry-over from other donors' samples.

This clonotype is a singleton in its sample. Sequence at one end of the junction differs from germline and may be a read error. This chain joins TRBV6-6 and TRBJ1-5; D is perhaps TRBD1 (5 bases). CDR1 and CDR2 from the germline V gene are MNHNY and SVGAGI (reference sequence). The CDR3 has 16 residues. CDR3 sequence reads: CACRHEGWESNQPQHF. The CDR3 coding sequence is TGTGCCTGCAGACACGAGGGGTGGGAGAGCAATCAGCCCCAGCATTTT.

In this sample, this clonotype turned up many times. The chain links TRBV11-1 to TRBJ1-1; D is unresolved. The germline CDR1 and CDR2 sequences are SGHAT and FQDESV (reference sequence). Between the trimmed V and J ends, which lost 4 bases and 4 bases, there was a span of 7 bases. This CDR3 is 12 amino acids long. The CDR3 region has the DNA TGTGCCAGCAGCTGGGTGGGCACTGAAGCTTTCTTT. This gives the protein CASSWVGTEAFF.

In this sample, this clonotype turned up a few times. The gene calls are TRBV27 and TRBJ1-1; 11 bases map to TRBD1. Germline V gene lookup returns CDR1 MNHEY and CDR2 SMNVEV (reference sequence). The CDR3 is made up of 15 amino acids. V dropped 5 bases and J dropped 9; count of bases not matched to a gene: 11. The CDR3 region has the DNA TGTGCCAGCAGTCCTCTAGGACAGGGGGCGGAACAAGCTTTCTTT. It translates to CASSPLGQGAEQAFF.

This clonotype was recorded many times. The V gene is TRBV20-1, the J gene TRBJ2-3; D might be TRBD2 (7 bases). This CDR3 comprises 14 residues. With 3 bases removed from V and 8 bases from J, the gap between germline ends came to 18 bases. Germline V gene sequence: CDR1 DFQATT, CDR2 SNEGSKA (reference sequence). The CDR3, as DNA: TGCAGTGCTAGCTCGGGGGGCTCCTCGGGTACGCAGTATTTT. Translation gives CSASSGGSSGTQYF.

This clonotype showed up many times. The chain links TRBV6-5 to TRBJ2-5; D is possibly TRBD1 or TRBD2 (5 bases each). Germline V lookup: CDR1 MNHEY, CDR2 SVGAGI. The V end lost 4 bases, the J end lost 3 bases, and 9 bases lay between the germline ends. This CDR3 is built from 13 residues. The CDR3 nucleotides are TGTGCCAGCAGTTGGGACGGAGAAGAGACCCAGTACTTC. Protein product: CASSWDGEETQYF.

This clonotype was seen ten or more times. CDR3 nucleotide sequence: TGTGCCAGCAGCTTAAAAGGACCGCCGCTTGAAAAACTGTTTTTT. Translation: CASSLKGPPLEKLFF. The chain is built from TRBV7-6 and TRBJ1-4; D is unclear. CDR3 size: 15 residues. Germline lookup yields CDR1 SGHVS and CDR2 FNYEAQ. Between the trimmed V and J ends, which lost 2 bases and 7 bases, there was a span of 14 bases. Based on the CDR3 plus reference TRBV7-6 and TRBJ1-4, the full variable domain is GAGVSQSPRYKVTKRGQDVALRCDPISGHVSLYWYRQALGQGPEFLTYFNYEAQQDKSGLPNDRFSAERPEGSISTLTIQRTEQRDSAMYRCASSLKGPPLEKLFFGSGTQLSVL.

In this sample, this clonotype turned up a few times. The chain uses TRBV6-1 and TRBJ1-1; D call uncertain. Trimming removed 3 bases from V and 2 bases from J, with 13 bases in between. Germline V lookup: CDR1 MNHNS, CDR2 SASEGT. The CDR3 consists of 15 residues. The CDR3 spells CASSERGHLNTEAFF. The CDR3 DNA sequence: TGTGCCAGCAGTGAGAGAGGGCACCTCAACACTGAAGCTTTCTTT.

This chain uses TRBV6-5 with TRBJ1-2; D is ambiguous. Between the trimmed V and J ends, which lost 5 bases and 2 bases, there was a span of 18 bases. CDR1 is MNHEY and CDR2 is SVGAGI in the germline V gene. The CDR3 covers 16 residues. The CDR3: CASSPLELTVNYGYTF. DNA for the CDR3: TGTGCCAGCAGTCCACTTGAACTGACTGTCAACTATGGCTACACCTTC.

The chain joins TRBV10-3 to TRBJ1-2, with 7 positions matching TRBD1. The CDR3 loop spans 18 amino acids. Trimming removed 0 bases from V and 0 bases from J; junction bases left unmatched: 10. CDR1 is ENHRY, CDR2 SYGVKD, per germline. CDR3 sequence (DNA): TGTGCCATCAGTGAGTCGGGGGACAGCGAGGGGCCTAACTATGGCTACACCTTC. It is translated as CAISESGDSEGPNYGYTF.

This clonotype was detected a few times. The V gene is TRBV7-9, the J gene TRBJ1-1, with D unclear. The germline gives CDR1 SEHNR, CDR2 FQNEAQ (reference sequence). Trimming left V 5 bases short and J 1 base short, with 8 bases between. CDR3 length: 13 residues. The CDR3 spells CASSRTWNTEAFF. The CDR3 coding sequence is TGTGCCAGCAGCCGGACTTGGAACACTGAAGCTTTCTTT.